The 17 T cell receptor beta chains below were found in one sample sequenced in a study of T cell responses to AZD1222 COVID-19 vaccine. The assay was immunoSEQ multiplex PCR, and TCRdb's table has in-frame clones only and misses some. In the table there are 90,000 to 140,000 clones, 75% to 90% of which are singletons. Material: peripheral blood, obtained 28 days after the second AZD1222 dose. The origin of the receptors is an adult who received the AZD1222 COVID-19 vaccine.

The rearrangement uses TRBV24-1 and TRBJ1-5; tentative D call: TRBD1 (5 bases). The V and J ends lost 5 bases and 1 base respectively, with 11 bases between them. This CDR3 contains 15 residues. The germline gives CDR1 KGHDR, CDR2 SFDVKD. CDR3 nucleotides: TGTGCCACCAGTGCTGAGGGACGGAGCAATCAGCCCCAGCATTTT. This encodes CATSAEGRSNQPQHF.

This CDR3 reads CASSLGGMGRPNEKLFF. The DNA for the CDR3 is TGCGCCAGCAGCTTGGGAGGTATGGGGCGGCCTAATGAAAAACTGTTTTTT. The chain employs TRBV5-1 and TRBJ1-4; maybe TRBD1 (5 bases). This CDR3 is 17 amino acids long. Germline V CDR1 and CDR2: SGHRS, YFSETQ. V shed 0 bases and J shed 3 bases, with 15 bases lying between them.

The chain uses TRBV14 and TRBJ1-2; a possible D gene is TRBD1 (6 bases). V was shortened by 0 bases and J by 7 bases, with 15 bases between the two germline ends. Germline V gene sequence: CDR1 SGHDN, CDR2 FVKESK. The CDR3 has 15 amino acids. In nucleotides, the CDR3 is TGTGCCAGCAGCCAAGAGACCGGACAGTTCGGTGGCTACACCTTC. Amino acid sequence: CASSQETGQFGGYTF.

V and J are TRBV5-1 and TRBJ1-4, with a weak D call TRBD1 (5 bases). Trimming stripped 2 bases from V and 6 bases from J, with 14 bases between. CDR3 length equals 15 residues. Per the germline V gene, CDR1 is SGHRS and CDR2 is YFSETQ. The CDR3 nucleotides read TGCGCCAGCAGCTTAACCGGGACTGCAGATGAAAAACTGTTTTTT. It codes for CASSLTGTADEKLFF.

V usage is TRBV7-9 and J usage is TRBJ1-3; D remains ambiguous. Looked up from germline, CDR1 is SEHNR and CDR2 is FQNEAQ (reference sequence). Trimming stripped 0 bases from V and 4 bases from J, with 10 bases between. CDR3 size: 15 residues. CDR3 sequence reads: CASSLARQRGNTIYF. CDR3 DNA: TGTGCCAGCAGCTTAGCCAGGCAAAGAGGAAACACCATATATTTT.

The chain joins TRBV4-3 to TRBJ2-1; the D call may be TRBD1 or TRBD2 (5 bases each). In germline, CDR1 is LGHNA, CDR2 YSLEER. This CDR3 has 17 amino acids. Deletions cut 2 bases from V and 3 bases from J, with 17 bases between. The CDR3 spells CASSQTGTTFGYNEQFF. The CDR3 nucleotides are TGCGCCAGCAGCCAAACCGGGACCACCTTCGGCTACAATGAGCAGTTCTTC.

The chain joins TRBV7-2 to TRBJ1-2; D is possibly TRBD1 (5 bases). V was clipped by 3 bases and J by 8 bases, with 25 bases between them. CDR3 length: 17 amino acids. Germline-derived CDR1 and CDR2 are SGHTA and FQGNSA. The CDR3 nucleotides read TGTGCCAGCAGCTTGTCCCCCGGGGCGAGTAACGGTCTCGGCTACACCTTC. Its protein product is CASSLSPGASNGLGYTF.

The chain carries TRBV27 and TRBJ1-5; the D gene is possibly TRBD1 (5 bases). This CDR3 region has 14 residues. Germline lookup yields CDR1 MNHEY and CDR2 SMNVEV (reference sequence). V lost 1 base, J lost 4 bases, and 8 bases lay in between. DNA of the CDR3: TGTGCCAGCAGTTTATGGCGGGGGAATCAGCCCCAGCATTTT. Its protein is CASSLWRGNQPQHF.

The chain has TRBV5-4 and TRBJ2-1; possible D gene TRBD1, 6 bases. CDR3 length equals 17 residues. Germline CDR1 reads SGHNT; CDR2 reads YYREEE (reference sequence). Trimming pared 2 bases from V and 0 bases from J, leaving 15 bases between. The CDR3 DNA reads TGTGCCAGCAGCTTCCGACTGATGGGGGCCTCCTACAATGAGCAGTTCTTC. Protein product: CASSFRLMGASYNEQFF.

The chain employs TRBV3-1 (or the pseudogene TRBV3-2) and TRBJ2-2; the match to TRBD2 covers 10 bases. With V trimmed by 6 bases and J by 4 bases, 5 bases remained unmatched. The germline V gene has CDR1 LGHDT and CDR2 YNNKEL (reference sequence). The length of the CDR3 is 15 residues. CDR3 loop: CASRVTSGFTGELFF. CDR3 bases: TGTGCCAGCAGGGTGACTAGCGGGTTCACCGGGGAGCTGTTTTTT.

The chain links TRBV11-2 to TRBJ2-3, with 9 bases identical to TRBD1. The V gene's germline CDR1 is SGHAT and CDR2 FQNNGV. J gave up 4 bases and V 4 bases, and 12 bases lay outside the gene matches. The CDR3 has 17 amino acids. The CDR3 DNA reads as TGTGCCAGCAGCTCCCTACGGGACAGGGTTTTCGCAGATACGCAGTATTTT. As protein: CASSSLRDRVFADTQYF.

The chain combines TRBV7-2 with TRBJ1-6; D may be TRBD1 (5 bases). CDR3 length equals 16 residues. Germline V lookup: CDR1 SGHTA, CDR2 FQGNSA. V shed 5 bases and J shed 0 bases, with 11 bases lying between them. CDR3 residues: CASSGRDSSYNSPLHF. The CDR3 nucleotides are TGTGCCAGCAGCGGGAGAGACAGCTCCTATAATTCACCCCTCCACTTT.

The chain has TRBV2 and TRBJ2-5, with a tentative D call TRBD2 (5 bases). V was pared by 3 bases and J by 2 bases, with 10 bases between. This CDR3 is 14 amino acids long. The germline V gene encodes CDR1 SNHLY and CDR2 FYNNEI. The CDR3 here is CASSEWESQETQYF. As DNA, the CDR3 is TGTGCCAGCAGTGAGTGGGAGTCGCAAGAGACCCAGTACTTC.

The chain couples TRBV7-8 to TRBJ2-7, with D perhaps TRBD1 or TRBD2 (5 bases each). CDR3 length: 15 amino acids. The V gene's germline CDR1 is SGHVS and CDR2 FQNEAQ. Trimming removed 5 bases from V and 7 bases from J, with 21 bases in between. CDR3 sequence reads: CASSQKLGVLGEQYF. DNA for the CDR3: TGTGCCAGCAGCCAGAAGCTAGGGGTACTAGGGGAGCAGTACTTC.

The chain has TRBV2 and TRBJ1-1; D ambiguous. This CDR3 comprises 15 residues. The V gene's germline CDR1 is SNHLY and CDR2 FYNNEI. V was clipped by 1 base and J by 4 bases, with 13 bases between them. CDR3 residues: CASSEVSGGLTEAFF. The CDR3 DNA sequence: TGTGCCAGCAGTGAAGTTTCGGGTGGACTCACTGAAGCTTTCTTT.

The rearrangement links TRBV9 to TRBJ2-7; maybe TRBD2 (6 bases). Germline V lookup: CDR1 SGDLS, CDR2 YYNGEE. V was shortened by 0 bases and J by 2 bases, with 12 bases between the two germline ends. CDR3 length: 15 residues. CDR3 residues: CASSVATGTPYEQYF. The CDR3 region has the DNA TGTGCCAGCAGCGTAGCTACTGGGACTCCCTACGAGCAGTACTTC.

The chain combines TRBV28 with TRBJ1-5; 11 bases are shared with TRBD1. This CDR3 comprises 16 residues. Losses at the gene ends were 5 bases for V and 1 base for J; bases not matched to a gene: 4. CDR1 and CDR2 from the germline V gene are MDHEN and SYDVKM. CDR3 in amino acids: CASSPGQGGSNQPQHF. The CDR3 DNA sequence: TGTGCCAGCAGTCCGGGACAGGGGGGCAGCAATCAGCCCCAGCATTTT.